The next 3 T cell receptor beta chains were all read from a single sample in a study of blood T cells in healthy people across ages. Primers used in a second PCR of roughly 7 to 12 cycles were a sample-barcoded 5' primer and a J-beta primer mix. TCRdb used MiXCR to reprocess the 5' RACE reads, holding one entry per CDR3 protein. The sample holds 700,000 to 900,000 distinct CDR3 sequences, 53% seen once. The sequenced sample consisted of blood. These receptors all come from a man of 80 years or more in good health.

This clonotype was detected a few times. The V and J genes are TRBV9 and TRBJ2-3, with a weak D call TRBD2 (5 bases). Deletions cut 4 bases from V and 5 bases from J, with 11 bases between. The germline V gene has CDR1 SGDLS and CDR2 YYNGEE. The CDR3 contains 13 residues. The DNA of the CDR3 is TGTGCCAGCAGCCCCGCACTAGGAGATACGCAGTATTTT. Translation gives CASSPALGDTQYF.

This clonotype was recorded only once. The chain joins TRBV3-1 to TRBJ2-4; possibly TRBD2 for D (5 bases). This CDR3 is built from 15 residues. Germline assignment: CDR1 LGHDT and CDR2 YNNKEL (reference sequence). The V gene lost 0 bases and the J gene lost 8 bases, with 14 bases spanning the gap. The CDR3 protein is CASSQDRASSDIQYF. In DNA, the CDR3 is TGTGCCAGCAGCCAAGATAGGGCTAGCTCTGACATTCAGTACTTC.

The rearrangement links TRBV20-1 to TRBJ1-1; D ambiguous. CDR3 length equals 12 residues. Germline V gene sequence: CDR1 DFQATT, CDR2 SNEGSKA (reference sequence). V was cut by 2 bases and J by 6 bases, with 10 bases left in between. The CDR3 spells CSARPAPSEAFF. In DNA, the CDR3 is TGCAGTGCTAGACCTGCACCCTCTGAAGCTTTCTTT.